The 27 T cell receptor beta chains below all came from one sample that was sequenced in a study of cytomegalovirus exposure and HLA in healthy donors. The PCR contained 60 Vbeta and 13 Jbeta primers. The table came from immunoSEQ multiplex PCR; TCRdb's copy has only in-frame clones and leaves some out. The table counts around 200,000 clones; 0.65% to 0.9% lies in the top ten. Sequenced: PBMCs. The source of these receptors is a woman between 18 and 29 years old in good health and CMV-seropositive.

This CDR3 reads CASSQDRTGGQPQHF. In nucleotides, the CDR3 is TGTGCCAGCAGCCAAGATAGGACAGGGGGACAGCCCCAGCATTTT. V and J are TRBV4-2 and TRBJ1-5; TRBD1 agrees at 10 bases. This CDR3 comprises 15 residues. In germline, CDR1 is LGHNA, CDR2 YNFKEQ. Trimming cost V 0 bases and J 7 bases; bases outside gene matches: 3.

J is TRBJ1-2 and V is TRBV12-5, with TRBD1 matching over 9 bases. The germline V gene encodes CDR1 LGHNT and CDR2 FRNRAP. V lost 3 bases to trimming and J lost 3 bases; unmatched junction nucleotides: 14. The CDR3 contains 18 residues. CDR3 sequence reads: CASGFLPGQGLVDYGYTF. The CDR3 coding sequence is TGTGCTAGTGGTTTCCTCCCGGGACAGGGTCTAGTCGACTATGGCTACACCTTC.

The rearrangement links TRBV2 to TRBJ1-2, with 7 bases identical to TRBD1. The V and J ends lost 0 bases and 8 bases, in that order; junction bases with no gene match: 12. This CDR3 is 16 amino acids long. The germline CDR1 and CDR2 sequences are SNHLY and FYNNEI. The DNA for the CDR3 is TGTGCCAGCAGTGAAGCCACAGGGGATTTTCGTCAAGGCTACACCTTC. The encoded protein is CASSEATGDFRQGYTF.

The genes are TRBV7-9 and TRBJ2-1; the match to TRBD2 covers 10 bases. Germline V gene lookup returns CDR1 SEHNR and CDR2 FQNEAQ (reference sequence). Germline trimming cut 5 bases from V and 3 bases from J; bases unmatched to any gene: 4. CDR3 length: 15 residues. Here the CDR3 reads CASSPSGRVYNEQFF. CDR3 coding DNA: TGTGCCAGCAGCCCCAGCGGGAGGGTCTACAATGAGCAGTTCTTC.

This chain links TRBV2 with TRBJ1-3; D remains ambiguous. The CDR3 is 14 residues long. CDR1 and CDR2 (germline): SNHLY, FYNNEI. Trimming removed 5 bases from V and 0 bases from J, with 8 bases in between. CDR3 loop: CASSLVISGNTIYF. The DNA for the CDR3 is TGTGCCAGCAGTCTTGTTATCTCTGGAAACACCATATATTTT. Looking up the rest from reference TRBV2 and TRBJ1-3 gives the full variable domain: EPEVTQTPSHQVTQMGQEVILRCVPISNHLYFYWYRQILGQKVEFLVSFYNNEISEKSEIFDDQFSVERPDGSNFTLKIRSTKLEDSAMYFCASSLVISGNTIYFGEGSWLTVV.

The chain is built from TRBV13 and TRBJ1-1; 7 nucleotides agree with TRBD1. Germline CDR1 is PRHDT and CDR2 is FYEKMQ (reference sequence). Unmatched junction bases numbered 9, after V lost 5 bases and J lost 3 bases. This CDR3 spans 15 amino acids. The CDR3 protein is CASSTTTGVDTEAFF. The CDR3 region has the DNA TGTGCCAGCAGCACGACAACAGGGGTCGACACTGAAGCTTTCTTT.

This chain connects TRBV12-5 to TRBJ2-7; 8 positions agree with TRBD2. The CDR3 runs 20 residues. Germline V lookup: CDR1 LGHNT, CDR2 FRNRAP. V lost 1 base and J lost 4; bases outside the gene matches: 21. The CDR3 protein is CASGLATLSGVGRVSYEQYF. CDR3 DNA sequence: TGTGCTAGTGGTTTGGCAACCCTCAGCGGCGTCGGGAGGGTCTCTTACGAGCAGTACTTC.

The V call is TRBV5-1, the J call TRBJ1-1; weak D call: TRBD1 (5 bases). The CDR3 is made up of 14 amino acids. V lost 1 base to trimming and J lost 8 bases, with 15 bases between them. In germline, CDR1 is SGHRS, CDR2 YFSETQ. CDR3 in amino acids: CASSLSFLAGEAFF. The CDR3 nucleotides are TGCGCCAGCAGCTTGAGTTTCTTGGCAGGGGAAGCTTTCTTT.

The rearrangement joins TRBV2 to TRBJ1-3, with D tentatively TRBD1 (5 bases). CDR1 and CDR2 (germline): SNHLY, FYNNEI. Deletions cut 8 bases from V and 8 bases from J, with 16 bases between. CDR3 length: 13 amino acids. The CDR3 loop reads CASLSWGADTIYF. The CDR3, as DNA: TGTGCCAGCCTCAGTTGGGGCGCGGACACCATATATTTT.

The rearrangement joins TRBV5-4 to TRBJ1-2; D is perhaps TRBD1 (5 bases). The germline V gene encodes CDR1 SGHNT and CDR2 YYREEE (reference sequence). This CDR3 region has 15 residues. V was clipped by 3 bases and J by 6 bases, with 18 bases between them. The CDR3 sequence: CASSSPPPRVDGYTF. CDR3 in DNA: TGTGCCAGCAGCTCCCCTCCCCCCAGGGTAGATGGCTACACCTTC.

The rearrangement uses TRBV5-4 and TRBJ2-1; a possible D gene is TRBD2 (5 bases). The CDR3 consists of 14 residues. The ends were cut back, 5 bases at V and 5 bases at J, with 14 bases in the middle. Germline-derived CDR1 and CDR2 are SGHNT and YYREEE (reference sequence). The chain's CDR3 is CASREDPGDNEQFF. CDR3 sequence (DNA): TGTGCCAGCAGGGAGGACCCGGGCGACAATGAGCAGTTCTTC.

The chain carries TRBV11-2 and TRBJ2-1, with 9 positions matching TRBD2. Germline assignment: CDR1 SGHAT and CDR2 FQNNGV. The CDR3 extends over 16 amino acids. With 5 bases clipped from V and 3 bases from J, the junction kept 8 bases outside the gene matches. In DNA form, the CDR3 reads TGTGCCAGCAGCCCCCGGGGGACTAGCTTCTACAATGAGCAGTTCTTC. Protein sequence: CASSPRGTSFYNEQFF.

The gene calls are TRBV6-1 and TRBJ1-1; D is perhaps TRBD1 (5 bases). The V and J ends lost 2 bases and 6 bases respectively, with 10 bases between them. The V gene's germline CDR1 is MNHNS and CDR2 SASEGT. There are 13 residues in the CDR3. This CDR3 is CASSERTGAEAFF. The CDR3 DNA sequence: TGTGCCAGCAGTGAAAGGACGGGGGCTGAAGCTTTCTTT.

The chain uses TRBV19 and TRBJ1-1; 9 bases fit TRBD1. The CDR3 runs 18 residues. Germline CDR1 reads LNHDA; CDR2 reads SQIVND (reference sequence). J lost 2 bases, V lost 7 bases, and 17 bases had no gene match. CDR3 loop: CASTAKTSGTGLNTEAFF. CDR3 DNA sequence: TGTGCCAGTACCGCTAAAACCTCCGGGACAGGGCTTAACACTGAAGCTTTCTTT.

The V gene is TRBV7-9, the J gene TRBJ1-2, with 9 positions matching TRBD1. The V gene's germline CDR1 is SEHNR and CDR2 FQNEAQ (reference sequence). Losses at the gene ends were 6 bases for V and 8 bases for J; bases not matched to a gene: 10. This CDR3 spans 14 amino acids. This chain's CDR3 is CASSHRGRWGGYTF. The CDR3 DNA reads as TGTGCCAGCAGTCACAGGGGGCGCTGGGGCGGCTACACCTTC.

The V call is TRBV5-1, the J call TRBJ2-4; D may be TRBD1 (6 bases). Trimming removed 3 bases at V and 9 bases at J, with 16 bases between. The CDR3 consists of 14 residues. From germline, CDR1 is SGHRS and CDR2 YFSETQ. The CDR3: CASSSGTPDVIQYF. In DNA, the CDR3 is TGCGCCAGCAGCTCCGGGACACCCGACGTCATTCAGTACTTC.

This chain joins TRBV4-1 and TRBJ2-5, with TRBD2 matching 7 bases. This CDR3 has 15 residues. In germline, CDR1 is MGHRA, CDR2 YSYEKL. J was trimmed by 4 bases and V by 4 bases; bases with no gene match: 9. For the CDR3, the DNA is TGCGCCAGCAGCCCCTACCGGGGGGTTGGAGAGACCCAGTACTTC. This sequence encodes CASSPYRGVGETQYF.

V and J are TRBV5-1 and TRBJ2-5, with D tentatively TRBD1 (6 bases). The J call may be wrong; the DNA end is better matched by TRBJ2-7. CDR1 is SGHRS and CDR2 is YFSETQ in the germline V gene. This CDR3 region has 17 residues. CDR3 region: CASSWAGGGRGRNEQYF. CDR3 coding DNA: TGCGCCAGCAGCTGGGCTGGGGGTGGCAGGGGTCGGAACGAGCAGTACTTC.

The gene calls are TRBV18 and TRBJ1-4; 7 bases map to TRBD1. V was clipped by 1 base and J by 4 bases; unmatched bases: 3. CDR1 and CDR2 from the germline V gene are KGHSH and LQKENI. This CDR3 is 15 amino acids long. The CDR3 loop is CASSPRQGDNEKLFF. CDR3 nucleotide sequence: TGTGCCAGCTCACCACGACAGGGAGATAATGAAAAACTGTTTTTT.

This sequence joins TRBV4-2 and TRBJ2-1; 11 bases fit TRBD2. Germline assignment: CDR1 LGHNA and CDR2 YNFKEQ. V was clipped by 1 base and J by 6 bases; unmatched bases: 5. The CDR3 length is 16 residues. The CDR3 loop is CASSQVNSGGANEQFF. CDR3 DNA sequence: TGTGCCAGCAGCCAAGTCAATAGCGGGGGGGCCAATGAGCAGTTCTTC.

In DNA, the CDR3 is TGTGCCAGCAGCTGGTCAGGGACAGATAATTCACCCCTCCACTTT. Encoded protein: CASSWSGTDNSPLHF. The rearrangement links TRBV7-2 to TRBJ1-6; 7 nucleotides align to TRBD1. Germline V gives CDR1 SGHTA, CDR2 FQGNSA. The CDR3 has 15 residues. The J segment lost 5 bases and the V segment lost 4 bases, leaving 5 bases of the junction unmatched.

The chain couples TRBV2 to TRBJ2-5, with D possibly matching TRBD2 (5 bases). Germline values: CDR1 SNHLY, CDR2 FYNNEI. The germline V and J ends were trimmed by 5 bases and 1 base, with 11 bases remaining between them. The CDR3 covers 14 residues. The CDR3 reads CASSYTGIQETQYF. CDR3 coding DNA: TGTGCCAGCAGTTATACGGGAATCCAAGAGACCCAGTACTTC.

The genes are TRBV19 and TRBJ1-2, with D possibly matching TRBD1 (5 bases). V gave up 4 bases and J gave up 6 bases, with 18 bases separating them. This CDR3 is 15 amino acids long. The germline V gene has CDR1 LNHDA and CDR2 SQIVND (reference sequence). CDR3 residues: CASSNRAARANGYTF. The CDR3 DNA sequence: TGTGCCAGTAGTAATCGGGCCGCCAGGGCTAATGGCTACACCTTC.

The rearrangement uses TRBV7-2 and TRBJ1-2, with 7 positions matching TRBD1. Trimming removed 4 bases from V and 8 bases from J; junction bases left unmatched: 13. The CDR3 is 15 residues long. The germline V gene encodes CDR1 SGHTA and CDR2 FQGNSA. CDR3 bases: TGTGCCAGCAGCTATTCCCGGGACAGCCGGGGGGGCTACACCTTC. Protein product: CASSYSRDSRGGYTF. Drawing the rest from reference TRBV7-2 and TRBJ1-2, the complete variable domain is GAGVSQSPSNKVTEKGKDVELRCDPISGHTALYWYRQSLGQGLEFLIYFQGNSAPDKSGLPSDRFSAERTGGSVSTLTIQRTQQEDSAVYLCASSYSRDSRGGYTFGSGTRLTVV.

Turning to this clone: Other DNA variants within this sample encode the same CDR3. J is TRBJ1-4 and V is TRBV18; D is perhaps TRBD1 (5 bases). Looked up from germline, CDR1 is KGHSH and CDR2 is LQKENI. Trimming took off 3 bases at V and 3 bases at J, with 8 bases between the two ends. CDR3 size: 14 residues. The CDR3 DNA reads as TGTGCCAGCTCACCTGGGGCTTCTAATGAAAAACTGTTTTTT. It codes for CASSPGASNEKLFF.

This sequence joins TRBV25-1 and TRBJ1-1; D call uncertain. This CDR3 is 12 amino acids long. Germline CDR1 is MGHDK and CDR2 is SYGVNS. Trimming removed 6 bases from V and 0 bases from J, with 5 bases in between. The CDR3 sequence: CASRSLNTEAFF. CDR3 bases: TGTGCCAGCAGGTCGTTGAACACTGAAGCTTTCTTT.

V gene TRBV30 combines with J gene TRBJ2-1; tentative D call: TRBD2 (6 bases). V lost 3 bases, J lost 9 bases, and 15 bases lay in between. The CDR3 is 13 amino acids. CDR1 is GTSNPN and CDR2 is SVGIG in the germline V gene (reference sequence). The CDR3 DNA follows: TGTGCCTGGAGCCCGATCGGGGGTCTTGAGCAGTTCTTC. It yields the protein CAWSPIGGLEQFF.